This TCR beta chain derives from a study of blood T cell repertoires in COVID-19. Background on the study: Sites in the United States, Italy and Spain provided acute and convalescent COVID-19 samples.

This clone was counted a few times. The table came from immunoSEQ multiplex PCR; TCRdb's copy has only in-frame clones and leaves some out. The table has about 480,000 clones, approximately 89% seen once; the top ten hold around 0.95%. V lost 5 bases, J lost 4 bases, and 9 bases lay in between. Germline V gives CDR1 MNHEY, CDR2 SVGAGI. CDR3 length: 13 amino acids. The sequence was collected from a man between 18 and 35 years old with COVID-19, enrolled during active disease. This sequence joins TRBV6-5 and TRBJ2-1; tentatively, D is TRBD2 (5 bases). What was sequenced was peripheral blood. The CDR3 loop reads CASSTRRYNEQFF. CDR3 DNA sequence: TGTGCCAGCAGTACGAGGAGGTACAATGAGCAGTTCTTC.